This T cell receptor beta chain was identified during a study of control samples from healthy donors and cancer patients. Trimming at V came to 1 base and at J to 4 bases, leaving 4 bases not matched to a gene. Germline V gene data show CDR1 as SGHAT and CDR2 as FQNNGV. The CDR3 loop spans 15 amino acids. Here immunoSEQ multiplex PCR was the method, and the copy in TCRdb shows in-frame clones only, minus some. The data show roughly 63,000 clones, with 90% seen just once and 5.5% to 7% held by the top ten. The source material was PBMCs. The V gene is TRBV11-2, the J gene TRBJ1-3, with 7 bases identical to TRBD1. The clonotype was recovered from a man between 60 and 75 years old with colorectal cancer. CDR3: CASSLAQGVGNTIYF. As DNA, the CDR3 is TGTGCCAGCAGCTTAGCCCAGGGGGTCGGAAACACCATATATTTT.